The present TCR beta chain was sequenced within a study of OX40 agonist ivuxolimab in advanced cancers. About the study: Among those enrolled, mean age was 60 years (range roughly 20 to 85) and approximately 83% were male.

V was cut by 1 base and J by 4 bases, with 16 bases left in between. Germline CDR1 reads GTSNPN; CDR2 reads SVGIG (reference sequence). The CDR3 is 15 amino acids. TCRdb's copy holds only in-frame clones and misses some; the assay was immunoSEQ multiplex PCR. The sample lists some 60,000 clones; about 89% were seen once. The specimen comprised CD4+ or CD8+ T cells sorted from blood, sampled in a trial of the OX40 agonist ivuxolimab. V is TRBV30 and J is TRBJ1-2, with D possibly TRBD1 on 6 matching bases. This clonotype was obtained from an adult with an advanced solid tumor such as melanoma, head and neck, liver or kidney cancer. The CDR3 loop reads CAWSGTGRGSYGYTF. In DNA form, the CDR3 reads TGTGCCTGGAGTGGGACCGGGAGGGGGAGCTATGGCTACACCTTC.